This T cell receptor beta chain was sequenced for a study of blood T cell repertoires in COVID-19. As for the study in general: COVID-19 samples, acute and convalescent, were from the United States, Italy and Spain.

This CDR3 has 17 residues. V shed 0 bases and J 0 bases; nucleotides not matched to a gene: 3. The germline CDR1 and CDR2 sequences are SGHRS and YFSETQ. This clone was observed a single time. Measured with immunoSEQ multiplex PCR; TCRdb has only the in-frame clones, and not every one. The repertoire holds fewer than 250,000 clones, with about 93% as singletons. The chain couples TRBV5-1 to TRBJ1-6; 7 nucleotides agree with TRBD1. The sample taken for sequencing was peripheral blood. The receptor was derived from a man aged 25-45 years with COVID-19, enrolled during active disease. The CDR3 is CASSLAGQSSYNSPLHF. Here the CDR3 DNA reads TGCGCCAGCAGCTTGGCGGGACAGAGCTCCTATAATTCACCCCTCCACTTT.